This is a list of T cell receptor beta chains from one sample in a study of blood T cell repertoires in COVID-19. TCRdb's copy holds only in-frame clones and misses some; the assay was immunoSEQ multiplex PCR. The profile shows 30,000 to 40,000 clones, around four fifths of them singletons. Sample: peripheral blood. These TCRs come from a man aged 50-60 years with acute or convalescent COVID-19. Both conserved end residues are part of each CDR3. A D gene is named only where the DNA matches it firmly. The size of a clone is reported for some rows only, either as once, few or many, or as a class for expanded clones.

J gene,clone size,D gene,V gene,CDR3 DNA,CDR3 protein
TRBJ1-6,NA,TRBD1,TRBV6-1,TGTGCCAGCAGTGAGCGGGGACAGGGTTCACCCCTCCACTTT,CASSERGQGSPLHF
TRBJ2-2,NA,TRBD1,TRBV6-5,TGTGCCATCCAGGGACAGATGAACACCGGGGAGCTGTTTTTT,CAIQGQMNTGELFF
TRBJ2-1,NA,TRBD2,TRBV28,TGTGCCAGCAGCCCTATGGGGACTAGCCGGAGCTATGAGCAGTTCTTC,CASSPMGTSRSYEQFF
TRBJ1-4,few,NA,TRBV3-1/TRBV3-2,TGTGCCAGCAGCCGAGGAGGAGAGTATGAAAAACTGTTTTTT,CASSRGGEYEKLFF
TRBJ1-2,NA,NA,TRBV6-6,TGTGCCAGCACCGCCCAGGGGTTGGGTGGCTACACCTTC,CASTAQGLGGYTF
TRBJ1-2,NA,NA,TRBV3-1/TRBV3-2,TGTGCCAGCAGCTTAGCCGGAATCCCCGGGGGGCCCTACACCTTC,CASSLAGIPGGPYTF
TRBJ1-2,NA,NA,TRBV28,TGTGCCAGCAGTTTATCGTACAGGAACTATGGCTACACCTTC,CASSLSYRNYGYTF
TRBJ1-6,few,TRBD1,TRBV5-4,TGTGCCAGCAGCTTGGAGGGGACAGTTAATTCACCCCTCCACTTT,CASSLEGTVNSPLHF
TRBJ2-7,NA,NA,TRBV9,TGTGCCAGCAGCGTAGGCAGACAGCCCCCCTACGAGCAGTACTTC,CASSVGRQPPYEQYF
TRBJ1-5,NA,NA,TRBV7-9,TGTGCCAGCAGCTTGGGCCCCCCGACAGGCAATCAGCCCCAGCATTTT,CASSLGPPTGNQPQHF
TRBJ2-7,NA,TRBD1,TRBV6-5,TGTGCCAGCAGTTACGGGACAGGGGAGCCCTACGAGCAGTACTTC,CASSYGTGEPYEQYF
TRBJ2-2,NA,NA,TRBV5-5,TGTGCCAGCAGCCCGGCGGTGTACTCGAACACCGGGGAGCTGTTTTTT,CASSPAVYSNTGELFF
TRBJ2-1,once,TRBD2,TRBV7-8,TGTGCCAGCGGGACTACGCAGTTCTTC,CASGTTQFF
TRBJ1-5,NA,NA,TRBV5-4,TGTGCCAGCAGCTGCGTTGTGTTCGTAGCGAATCAGCCCCAGCATTTT,CASSCVVFVANQPQHF
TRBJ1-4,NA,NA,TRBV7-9,TGTGCCAGCAGCTTAGATACGGGGGGCAGCGGAAAACTGTTTTTT,CASSLDTGGSGKLFF
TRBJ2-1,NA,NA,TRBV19,TGTGCCAGTAGTTTCGCGGACTACAATGAGCAGTTCTTC,CASSFADYNEQFF
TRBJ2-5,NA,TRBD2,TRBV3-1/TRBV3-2,TGTGCCAGCAGCCACCCTTTAGCGGGAGAAGAGACCCAGTACTTC,CASSHPLAGEETQYF
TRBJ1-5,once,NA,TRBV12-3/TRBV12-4,TGTGCCAGCAGTTTACCGTTAGAGCCCCAGCATTTT,CASSLPLEPQHF
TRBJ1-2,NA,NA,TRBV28,TGTGCCAGCAGTTACGGAGACTACTATGGCTACACCTTC,CASSYGDYYGYTF
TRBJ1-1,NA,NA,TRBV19,TGTGCCAGTAGTGCCACAGGGTATGGCACTGAAGCTTTCTTT,CASSATGYGTEAFF
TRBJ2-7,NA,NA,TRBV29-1,TGCAGCGTTGGTGGACAGTCCTACGAGCAGTACTTC,CSVGGQSYEQYF
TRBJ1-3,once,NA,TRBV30,TGTGCCTGGAGGATGGACAGCCGAAACACCATATATTTT,CAWRMDSRNTIYF
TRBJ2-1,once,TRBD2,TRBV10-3,TGTGCCATCAGTGAGGGACTAGCGGGAGCAGGTGAGCAGTTCTTC,CAISEGLAGAGEQFF
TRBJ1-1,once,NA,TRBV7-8,TGTGCCAGCAGCGTCCTACAACAGGGGAACACTGAAGCTTTCTTT,CASSVLQQGNTEAFF
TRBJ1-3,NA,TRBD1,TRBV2,TGTGCCAGCAGTGAAGGAGGGGGCCCTGGAAACACCATATATTTT,CASSEGGGPGNTIYF
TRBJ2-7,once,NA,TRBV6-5,TGTGCCAGCAATAACTACAGGGCATCCTACGAGCAGTACTTC,CASNNYRASYEQYF
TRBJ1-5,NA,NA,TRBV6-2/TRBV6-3,TGTGCCAGCAGCCCCGGGGGTGCCCAGCCCCAGCATTTT,CASSPGGAQPQHF
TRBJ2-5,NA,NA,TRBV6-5,TGTGCCAGCAGCGCCCGGGAGCGCAAAGAGACCCAGTACTTC,CASSARERKETQYF
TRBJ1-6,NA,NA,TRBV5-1,TGCGCCAGCAGCTTGCAGGGCTCAGGGGTTAATTCACCCCTCCACTTT,CASSLQGSGVNSPLHF
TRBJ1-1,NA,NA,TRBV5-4,TGTGCCAGCCGGCGGGGCGGTGACATGAACACTGAAGCTTTCTTT,CASRRGGDMNTEAFF
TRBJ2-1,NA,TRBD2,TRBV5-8,TGTGCCAGCAGCCCTAGAAGCGGGGGGAATGAGCAGTTCTTC,CASSPRSGGNEQFF
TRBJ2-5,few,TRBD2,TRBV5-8,TGTGCCAGCAGCCCCGGACTAGCGGGGAGCGAGACCCAGTACTTC,CASSPGLAGSETQYF
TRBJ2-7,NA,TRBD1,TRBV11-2,TGTGCCAGCAGCTCCTACAGGGGGCAAGGGTACGAGCAGTACTTC,CASSSYRGQGYEQYF
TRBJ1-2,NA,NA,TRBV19,TGTGCCAGTAGCCCGGGAGCCGCTAACTATGGCTACACCTTC,CASSPGAANYGYTF
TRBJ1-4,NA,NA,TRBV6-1,TGTGCCAGCAGTGAAGCAGCAGGATATGCAACTAATGAAAAACTGTTTTTT,CASSEAAGYATNEKLFF
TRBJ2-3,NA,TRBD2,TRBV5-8,TGTGCCAGCAGCTCACTAGCGGGGGGGAGCACAGATACGCAGTATTTT,CASSSLAGGSTDTQYF
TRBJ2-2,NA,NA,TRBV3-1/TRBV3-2,TGTGCCAGCAGCCAAGATCTTTACACCGGGGAGCTGTTTTTT,CASSQDLYTGELFF
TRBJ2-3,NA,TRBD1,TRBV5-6,TGTGCCAGCAGCTTTGGAGGACAGGGTGAGGATACGCAGTATTTT,CASSFGGQGEDTQYF
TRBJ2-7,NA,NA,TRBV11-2,TGTGCCAGCAGCTTAGATCGAGGACTTGCCGAGCAGTACTTC,CASSLDRGLAEQYF
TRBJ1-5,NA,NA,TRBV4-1,TGCGCCAGCAGCCAAGATGGTAGCCAGCCCCAGCATTTT,CASSQDGSQPQHF